One sample yielded the 2 T cell receptor beta chains listed below, sequenced in a study of T cells after somatic rescue of genetic block. Clones were read by immunoSEQ multiplex PCR, and TCRdb kept only the in-frame ones, dropping some. The table records 85,000 to 90,000 clones, 70% to 90% of them present only once. Sequencing was done on a sample of peripheral blood mononuclear cells (PBMCs). The source of these receptors is a woman between 18 and 29 years old.

The chain joins TRBV15 to TRBJ2-4; possibly TRBD1 for D (6 bases). The CDR3 has 17 amino acids. Germline CDR1 LNHNV, CDR2 YYDKDF (reference sequence). The germline V and J ends were trimmed by 5 bases and 0 bases, with 17 bases remaining between them. In DNA, the CDR3 is TGTGCCACCAGCGTTAGCCCGGGACAACTAGCCAAAAACATTCAGTACTTC. Translation gives CATSVSPGQLAKNIQYF.

The gene calls are TRBV28 and TRBJ2-3, with TRBD2 matching 10 bases. CDR3 length equals 19 residues. The V and J ends lost 2 bases and 2 bases, in that order; junction bases with no gene match: 13. Germline V lookup: CDR1 MDHEN, CDR2 SYDVKM. This chain's CDR3 is CASSLQGGILAGFTDTQYF. The CDR3 DNA reads as TGTGCCAGCAGTTTACAGGGGGGTATACTAGCGGGGTTCACAGATACGCAGTATTTT.